Following are 10 T cell receptor beta chains from one sample sequenced in a study of PD-L1 blockade in urothelial cancer. Using immunoSEQ multiplex PCR, the repertoire was profiled, and TCRdb retains in-frame clones only, with some absent. The sample consists of tens of thousands of clones, about nine tenths of them appearing once. Sample: PBMCs, taken around atezolizumab (anti-PD-L1) treatment. Receptor source: a woman aged 70-85 years with urothelial cancer.

The genes are TRBV7-6 and TRBJ2-7; D may be TRBD1 (8 bases). Trimming took 3 bases from V and 7 from J, leaving 22 bases between them. Germline V gives CDR1 SGHVS, CDR2 FNYEAQ. The CDR3 sequence is 16 residues long. CDR3 in DNA: TGTGCCAGCAGCTTGCAGGGGGCTGGAGGGAGGGGTGAGCAGTACTTC. This gives the protein CASSLQGAGGRGEQYF.

The CDR3 loop is CASSPPGGTSGNHEQFF. The CDR3 DNA is TGTGCCAGCTCACCACCAGGAGGGACTAGCGGGAACCATGAGCAGTTCTTC. V gene TRBV18 combines with J gene TRBJ2-1; 13 nucleotides align to TRBD2. Trimming cost V 0 bases and J 8 bases; bases outside gene matches: 7. Germline CDR1 is KGHSH and CDR2 is LQKENI. This CDR3 has 17 residues.

The gene calls are TRBV7-3 and TRBJ2-3, with D tentatively TRBD1 (5 bases). This CDR3 is 15 amino acids long. Germline V gene data show CDR1 as SGHTA and CDR2 as FQGTGA. Trimming shortened V by 0 bases and J by 0 bases, and 7 bases separated the two germline ends. Here the CDR3 reads CASSLTGVSTDTQYF. The CDR3 DNA reads as TGTGCCAGCAGCTTAACAGGGGTGAGCACAGATACGCAGTATTTT.

This clone appeared once. V and J are TRBV5-1 and TRBJ1-4; D is unclear. This CDR3 is built from 15 residues. V lost 0 bases, J lost 7 bases, and 13 bases lay in between. The germline V gene has CDR1 SGHRS and CDR2 YFSETQ. The CDR3 spells CASSLVGGLGEKLFF. For the CDR3, the DNA is TGCGCCAGCAGCTTGGTTGGTGGGCTTGGTGAAAAACTGTTTTTT.

This clone was observed once. This chain connects TRBV18 to TRBJ1-2; no definite D call. The V end lost 2 bases, the J end lost 8 bases, and 12 bases lay between the germline ends. There are 13 residues in the CDR3. Germline assignment: CDR1 KGHSH and CDR2 LQKENI. The CDR3 coding sequence is TGTGCCAGCTCACCAGACAAAAGTCAGGGCTACACCTTC. Translating it yields CASSPDKSQGYTF.

DNA of the CDR3: TGTGCCAGCAGTTCACCGACAGGGGTCGGGGAGCTGTTTTTT. Protein sequence: CASSSPTGVGELFF. The chain has TRBV28 and TRBJ2-2, with 8 bases that match TRBD1. The germline gives CDR1 MDHEN, CDR2 SYDVKM. CDR3 size: 14 residues. J was trimmed by 7 bases and V by 4 bases; bases with no gene match: 5. Full variable domain (remainder filled in from reference TRBV28 and TRBJ2-2): DVKVTQSSRYLVKRTGEKVFLECVQDMDHENMFWYRQDPGLGLRLIYFSYDVKMKEKGDIPEGYSVSREKKERFSLILESASTNQTSMYLCASSSPTGVGELFFGEGSRLTVL.

The V call is TRBV5-1, the J call TRBJ1-5, with 7 positions matching TRBD1. Germline loops: CDR1 SGHRS, CDR2 YFSETQ. J gave up 5 bases and V 0 bases, and 2 bases lay outside the gene matches. The CDR3 runs 14 residues. The CDR3 DNA is TGCGCCAGCAGCTTGGGACAGGGCGATCAGCCCCAGCATTTT. Encoded protein: CASSLGQGDQPQHF. The full variable domain, in which reference TRBV5-1 and TRBJ1-5 provide the parts outside the CDR3, is KAGVTQTPRYLIKTRGQQVTLSCSPISGHRSVSWYQQTPGQGLQFLFEYFSETQRNKGNFPGRFSGRQFSNSRSEMNVSTLELGDSALYLCASSLGQGDQPQHFGDGTRLSIL.

The chain combines TRBV4-2 with TRBJ1-2; 8 bases align to TRBD1. Germline trimming cut 7 bases from V and 2 bases from J; bases unmatched to any gene: 6. Germline CDR1 is LGHNA and CDR2 is YNFKEQ. The CDR3 is 14 residues long. DNA of the CDR3: TGTGCCAGCACCAGGACAGGGAGGAACTATGGCTACACCTTC. Protein product: CASTRTGRNYGYTF.

The chain joins TRBV6-1 to TRBJ2-1; a possible D gene is TRBD2 (6 bases). V lost 0 bases and J 4 bases, leaving 10 bases between the germline ends. The CDR3 totals 15 residues. From germline, CDR1 is MNHNS and CDR2 SASEGT. CDR3 amino acids: CASSEARDSYNEQFF. The CDR3 DNA sequence: TGTGCCAGCAGTGAAGCACGGGACTCATACAATGAGCAGTTCTTC.

This chain uses TRBV5-1 with TRBJ2-5, with D maybe TRBD1 (6 bases). This CDR3 is 16 amino acids long. Germline CDR1 SGHRS, CDR2 YFSETQ. The V gene lost 3 bases and the J gene lost 5 bases, with 20 bases spanning the gap. CDR3 protein: CASSSGQLGIGETQYF. CDR3 sequence (DNA): TGCGCCAGCAGCTCGGGACAACTAGGGATAGGGGAGACCCAGTACTTC. Combining the CDR3 with reference TRBV5-1 and TRBJ2-5 gives the whole variable domain KAGVTQTPRYLIKTRGQQVTLSCSPISGHRSVSWYQQTPGQGLQFLFEYFSETQRNKGNFPGRFSGRQFSNSRSEMNVSTLELGDSALYLCASSSGQLGIGETQYFGPGTRLLVL.